The present T cell receptor (beta chain) was sequenced within a study of T cell repertoires in aging, cancer and after chemotherapy (dated by TCRdb to the late 2010s). Broadly, across the study: Donors were distributed across six age groups ranging from 30 or younger to 70 or older, with at least three individuals included per group. In the solid tumor group, the paired samples taken before and after chemotherapy came from patients with brain tumors (glioblastoma) who were receiving therapy based on temozolomide. To examine immunoaging and T cell reconstitution after chemotherapy, the study profiled TCR beta repertoires in peripheral blood from healthy donors and cancer patients. Alongside some 96 healthy donors serving as a reference group, the cohort included some 210 cancer patients, of whom some 90 had hematological cancers and 110 to 140 had solid cancers. The full dataset contained roughly 8.8 million TCR reads. The research as a whole found: According to the authors, the repertoire data do not allow conclusions to be drawn about immunological memory after chemotherapy. An increase in median generation probability over the chemotherapy interval was observed in both cancer cohorts, suggesting that the repertoire was reconstituted through rebound thymic output. In healthy donors, the drop in TCR diversity with age came mainly from a loss of richness, whereas in cancer patients a loss of evenness also played a part. Compared with age-matched healthy donors, untreated patients with either hematological or solid cancers had significantly lower TCR diversity in the blood along with higher clonality.

In this sample, this clonotype turned up a few times. Its antigen is still unknown. Base qualities are not provided; no much larger clone lies one nucleotide away. Rearranged TRB sequences spanning V, D and J segments were amplified by multiplex touch-down PCR using a mixed TRB-A/B primer pool. Two consecutive PCR reactions with Phusion HS II polymerase added Illumina adapters and sample indices to the amplicons. The amplicons were purified from gel with the NucleoSpin Gel and PCR Clean-up kit and then assessed with Qubit and an Agilent 2100 Bioanalyzer. The libraries were sequenced on an Illumina MiSeq with 600-cycle, single-indexed, paired-end runs. The authors' pipeline ran thus. MiXCR versions 2.12 and 3.0.5 were used to process TRB sequences. Each unique CDR3 nucleotide sequence was counted as one clone, and only productive sequences with at least two reads were retained. The repertoire metrics were Shannon diversity, evenness, clonality (defined as one minus evenness), and alpha-parameterized diversity profiles covering alpha 0 to 5. The IGoR algorithm was used to calculate generation probabilities of clones in the paired pre- and post-chemotherapy samples. TCRdb ran its own pipeline on the public reads, namely fastp trimming at Q25 and MiXCR clone calling, and kept in-frame beta chains. Rows merge per CDR3 protein into single entries with the most common DNA and genes. The V and J calls shown here were made by TCRdb, not taken from the authors' results. Present in this sample are about 2,000 distinct CDR3 sequences, under 30% of which were seen just once. Clones ranked in the top ten supply roughly 35% of the sample.

Inclusive of the bounding cysteine and phenylalanine, the CDR3 is 16 residues long. This entry keeps only the CDR3 DNA: 48 bases, framed from base 1. The germline V gene encodes CDR1 MGHDK and CDR2 SYGVNS. V was cut back by 2 bases and J by 0 bases, leaving a gap of 13 bases between them. TCR beta rearrangements were amplified from genomic DNA isolated from peripheral blood, not from sorted cells or RNA. What was sequenced was blood. The chain employs TRBV25-1 and TRBJ1-1; the best D guess is TRBD1, with 6 bases matching. This receptor was obtained from a human donor with a solid tumor. The DNA sequence is given as TGTGCCAGCAGTGAAGGCCCGGGGGCCATGAACACTGAAGCTTTCTTT. Translated, it gives CASSEGPGAMNTEAFF.